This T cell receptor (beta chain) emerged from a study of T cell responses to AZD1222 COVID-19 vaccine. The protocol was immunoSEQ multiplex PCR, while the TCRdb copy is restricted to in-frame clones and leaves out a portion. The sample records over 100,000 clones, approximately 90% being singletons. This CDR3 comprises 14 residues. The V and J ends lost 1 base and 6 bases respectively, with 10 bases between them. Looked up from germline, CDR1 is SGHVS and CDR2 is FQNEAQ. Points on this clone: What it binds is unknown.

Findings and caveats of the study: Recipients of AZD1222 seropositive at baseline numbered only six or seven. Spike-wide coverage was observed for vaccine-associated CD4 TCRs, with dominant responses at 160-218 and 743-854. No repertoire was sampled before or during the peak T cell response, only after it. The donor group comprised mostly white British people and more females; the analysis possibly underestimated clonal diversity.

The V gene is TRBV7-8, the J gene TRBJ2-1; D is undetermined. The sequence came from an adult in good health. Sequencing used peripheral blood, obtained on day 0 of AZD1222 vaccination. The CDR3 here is CASSLVGRPNEQFF. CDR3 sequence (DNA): TGTGCCAGCAGCTTAGTTGGTCGGCCCAATGAGCAGTTCTTC.